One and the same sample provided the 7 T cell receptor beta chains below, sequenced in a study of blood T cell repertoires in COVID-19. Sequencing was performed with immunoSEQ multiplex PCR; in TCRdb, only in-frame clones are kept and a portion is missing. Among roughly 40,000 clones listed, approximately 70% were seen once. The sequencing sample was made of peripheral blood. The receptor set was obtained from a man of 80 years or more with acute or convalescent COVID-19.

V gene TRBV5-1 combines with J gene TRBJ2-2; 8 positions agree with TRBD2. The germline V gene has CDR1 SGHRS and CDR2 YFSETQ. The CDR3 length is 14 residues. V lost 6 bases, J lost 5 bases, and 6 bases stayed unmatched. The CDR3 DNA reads TGCGCCAGCACCCGAGGCGGGGGGACCGGGGAGCTGTTTTTT. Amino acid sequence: CASTRGGGTGELFF.

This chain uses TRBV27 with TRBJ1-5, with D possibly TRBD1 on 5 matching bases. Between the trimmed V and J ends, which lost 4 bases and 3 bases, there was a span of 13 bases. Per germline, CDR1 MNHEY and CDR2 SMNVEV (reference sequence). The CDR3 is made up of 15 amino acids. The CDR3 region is CASSYLAGPNQPQHF. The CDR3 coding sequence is TGTGCCAGCAGTTACTTAGCAGGGCCCAATCAGCCCCAGCATTTT.

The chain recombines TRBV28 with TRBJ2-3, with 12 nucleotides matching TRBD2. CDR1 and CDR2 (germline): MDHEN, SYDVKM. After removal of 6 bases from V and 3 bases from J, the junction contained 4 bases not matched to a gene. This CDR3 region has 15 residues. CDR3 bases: TGTGCCAGCAGAACGACTAGCGGGAGAACAGATACGCAGTATTTT. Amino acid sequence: CASRTTSGRTDTQYF.

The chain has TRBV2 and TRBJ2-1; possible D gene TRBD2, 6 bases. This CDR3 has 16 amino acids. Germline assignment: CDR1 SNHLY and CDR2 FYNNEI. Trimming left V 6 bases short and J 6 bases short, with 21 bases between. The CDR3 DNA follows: TGTGCCAGCAGCCCGGGACTCCGGAGATCACTCAATGAGCAGTTCTTC. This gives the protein CASSPGLRRSLNEQFF.

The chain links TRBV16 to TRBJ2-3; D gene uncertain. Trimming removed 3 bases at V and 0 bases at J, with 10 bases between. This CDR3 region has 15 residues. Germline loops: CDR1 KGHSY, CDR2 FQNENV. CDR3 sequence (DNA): TGTGCCAGCAGCCAGTACAGCCATAGCACAGATACGCAGTATTTT. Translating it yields CASSQYSHSTDTQYF.

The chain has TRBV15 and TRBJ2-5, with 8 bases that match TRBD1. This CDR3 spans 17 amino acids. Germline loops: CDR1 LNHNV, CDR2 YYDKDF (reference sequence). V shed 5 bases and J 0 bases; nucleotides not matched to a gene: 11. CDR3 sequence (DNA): TGTGCCACCAGCCAATCCCCCCGGGACAGGTACCAAGAGACCCAGTACTTC. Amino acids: CATSQSPRDRYQETQYF.

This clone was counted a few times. This CDR3 is CASSSGLNQPQHF. As DNA, the CDR3 is TGTGCCAGCAGCTCGGGACTCAATCAGCCCCAGCATTTT. This chain links TRBV28 with TRBJ1-5; D possibly corresponds to TRBD1 (5 bases). V dropped 6 bases and J dropped 3 bases, with 9 bases sitting between them. The CDR3 consists of 13 residues. The germline V gene encodes CDR1 MDHEN and CDR2 SYDVKM.